The rows below give T cell receptor beta chains drawn from one sample of a study of cytomegalovirus exposure and HLA in healthy donors. Clones were read by immunoSEQ multiplex PCR, and TCRdb kept only the in-frame ones, dropping some. This sample's table has 150,000 to 200,000 clones. The material sequenced was PBMCs. These TCRs come from a woman aged 18-29 years in good health and CMV-seropositive. Both conserved end residues are part of each CDR3. Each record gives: J gene, D gene, V gene, CDR3 DNA, CDR3 protein. D genes are given only for firm matches.

TRBJ2-6,-,TRBV4-1,TGCGCCAGCAGCCCCTCCGAAGGAGCTGGGGCCAACGTCCTGACTTTC,CASSPSEGAGANVLTF
TRBJ2-3,TRBD2,TRBV7-2,TGTGCCAGCAGCCCCGACCGGGGGGATGTTACGCAGTATTTT,CASSPDRGDVTQYF
TRBJ2-1,-,TRBV18,TGTGCCAGCTCACCAATGTCCTTCGGGCAGTTCTTC,CASSPMSFGQFF
TRBJ2-6,TRBD1,TRBV5-1,TGCGCCAGCAGTAGGACAGGGGGCTGGGCCAACGTCCTGACTTTC,CASSRTGGWANVLTF
TRBJ2-5,TRBD2,TRBV4-1,TGCGCCAGCAGCCCAACTCCGGGGGTAGCGGGGGGTTTCCACCAAGAGACCCAGTACTTC,CASSPTPGVAGGFHQETQYF
TRBJ1-2,TRBD1,TRBV7-9,TGTGCCAGCAGCCCGACAGGGCCCTATGGCTACACCTTC,CASSPTGPYGYTF
TRBJ2-7,TRBD1,TRBV28,TGTGCCAGCAGTGGGCCGGGACAGGGACGTAACGAGCAGTACTTC,CASSGPGQGRNEQYF
TRBJ2-7,TRBD1,TRBV4-1,TGCGCCAGCAGCCAAGACGGGACAGGGTTAACCGAGCAGTACTTC,CASSQDGTGLTEQYF
TRBJ2-1,TRBD2,TRBV5-8,TGTGCCAGCAGCTTCCGGCCTAGCGGGACCATCGGGAATGAGCAGTTCTTC,CASSFRPSGTIGNEQFF
TRBJ2-7,-,TRBV20-1,TGCAGTGCCGCGGCCTCCTACGAGCAGTACTTC,CSAAASYEQYF